This passage covers 8 T cell receptor beta chains from one sample sequenced in a study of blood T cells in healthy people across ages. Together with a sample-barcoded 5' primer, a J-beta primer mix was included in a second PCR lasting about 6 to 11 cycles. MiXCR, applied by TCRdb to the 5' RACE reads, yields one record per CDR3 protein. The sample has roughly 1.5 million distinct CDR3 sequences; roughly 43% are singletons. The sample taken for sequencing was blood. The receptors come from a woman aged 18 to 35 in good health.

This sequence joins TRBV20-1 and TRBJ2-5; 7 nucleotides agree with TRBD2. Trimming took 5 bases from V and 5 from J; bases not matched to a gene: 20. The length of the CDR3 is 17 residues. Germline CDR1 is DFQATT and CDR2 is SNEGSKA (reference sequence). The CDR3 protein is CSAHLWSQRGVWETQYF. In DNA, the CDR3 is TGCAGTGCTCACCTCTGGTCGCAGCGGGGAGTGTGGGAGACCCAGTACTTC.

J is TRBJ2-1 and V is TRBV9, with TRBD1 matching 7 bases. Germline V gene lookup returns CDR1 SGDLS and CDR2 YYNGEE. V was clipped by 0 bases and J by 5 bases; unmatched bases: 11. The CDR3 covers 17 residues. The CDR3 nucleotides read TGTGCCAGCAGCGTAGCAAGACAGGGTAGAAGGGACAATGAGCAGTTCTTC. Translation: CASSVARQGRRDNEQFF.

In DNA form, the CDR3 reads TGCAGTGCTAGAGATCCCGGCTGGGGGGGCACTGAAGCTTTCTTT. Translating it yields CSARDPGWGGTEAFF. This rearrangement joins TRBV20-1 to TRBJ1-1; D is perhaps TRBD1 (5 bases). Germline CDR1 DFQATT, CDR2 SNEGSKA (reference sequence). The V gene lost 0 bases and the J gene lost 4 bases, with 15 bases spanning the gap. The CDR3 is 15 amino acids.

The table lists this clonotype with a few counts. The chain has TRBV24-1 and TRBJ2-1, with TRBD2 as a possible D gene (6 bases). The CDR3 sequence is 12 residues long. The germline V and J ends were trimmed by 7 bases and 8 bases, with 11 bases remaining between them. Germline CDR1 KGHDR, CDR2 SFDVKD. CDR3 region: CATSGGGYEQFF. Written as DNA, the CDR3 is TGTGCCACCAGCGGTGGGGGGTATGAGCAGTTCTTC.

Notes on this clonotype: A much larger clone lies a single base off, so this may be a read error. This chain uses TRBV12-3 or TRBV12-4 with TRBJ2-1; the match to TRBD2 covers 13 bases. The junction had 6 bases not matched to a gene; V was cut back by 10 bases and J by 6 bases. The CDR3 has 14 residues. The CDR3 DNA sequence: TGTGCCATCGGGGGACTAGCGGGAATCAATGAGCAGTTCTTC. Its translation: CAIGGLAGINEQFF.

The chain carries TRBV6-6 and TRBJ1-5; D is unclear. CDR3 length: 17 residues. Deletions cut 2 bases from V and 0 bases from J, with 14 bases between. CDR1 is MNHNY, CDR2 SVGAGI, per germline (reference sequence). The CDR3 bases are TGTGCCAGCAGTTACCGTCAACGGAGAGATAGCAATCAGCCCCAGCATTTT. As protein: CASSYRQRRDSNQPQHF.

J is TRBJ2-1 and V is TRBV29-1; 9 nucleotides agree with TRBD1. The germline CDR1 and CDR2 sequences are SQVTM and ANQGSEA. This CDR3 region has 16 residues. J lost 2 bases, V lost 2 bases, and 7 bases had no gene match. The CDR3 nucleotides read TGCAGCGTTGAACCTGACAGGGGGGAACCCTACAATGAGCAGTTCTTC. Translating it yields CSVEPDRGEPYNEQFF.

J is TRBJ2-7 and V is TRBV20-1; the match to TRBD1 covers 9 bases. This CDR3 is built from 14 residues. Per the germline V gene, CDR1 is DFQATT and CDR2 is SNEGSKA (reference sequence). V lost 5 bases to trimming and J lost 4 bases; unmatched junction nucleotides: 9. CDR3 sequence (DNA): TGCAGTGCTGGGGACAGGGTAAAGAGGTACGAGCAGTACTTC. Translating it yields CSAGDRVKRYEQYF.